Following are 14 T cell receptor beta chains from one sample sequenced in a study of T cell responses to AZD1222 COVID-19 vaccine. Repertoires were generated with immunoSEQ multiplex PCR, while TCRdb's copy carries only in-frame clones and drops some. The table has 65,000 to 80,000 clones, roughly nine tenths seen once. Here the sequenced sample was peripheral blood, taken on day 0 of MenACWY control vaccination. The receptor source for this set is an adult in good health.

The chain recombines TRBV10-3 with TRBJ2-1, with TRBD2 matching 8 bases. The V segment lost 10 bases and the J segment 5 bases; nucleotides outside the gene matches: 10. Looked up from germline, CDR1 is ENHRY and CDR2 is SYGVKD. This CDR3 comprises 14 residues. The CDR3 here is CATGRTSTHNEQFF. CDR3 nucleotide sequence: TGTGCCACCGGGAGGACTAGCACACACAATGAGCAGTTCTTC.

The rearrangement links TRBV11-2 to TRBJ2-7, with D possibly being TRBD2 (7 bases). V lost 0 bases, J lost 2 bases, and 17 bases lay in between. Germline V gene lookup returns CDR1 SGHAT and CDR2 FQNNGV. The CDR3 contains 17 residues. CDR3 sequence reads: CASSLDQVAGAPYEQYF. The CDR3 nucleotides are TGTGCCAGCAGCTTAGATCAGGTGGCGGGGGCACCCTACGAGCAGTACTTC. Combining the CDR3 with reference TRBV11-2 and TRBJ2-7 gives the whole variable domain EAGVAQSPRYKIIEKRQSVAFWCNPISGHATLYWYQQILGQGPKLLIQFQNNGVVDDSQLPKDRFSAERLKGVDSTLKIQPAKLEDSAVYLCASSLDQVAGAPYEQYFGPGTRLTVT.

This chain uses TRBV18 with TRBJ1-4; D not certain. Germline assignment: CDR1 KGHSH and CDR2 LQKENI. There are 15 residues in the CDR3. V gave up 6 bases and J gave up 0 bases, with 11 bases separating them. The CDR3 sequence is CASSPDLATNEKLFF. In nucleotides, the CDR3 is TGTGCCAGCTCGCCCGACCTTGCAACTAATGAAAAACTGTTTTTT.

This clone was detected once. The CDR3 coding sequence is TGTGCCAGTAGTCTCCTGGGCTCCTACGAGCAGTACTTC. Translated, it gives CASSLLGSYEQYF. This rearrangement joins TRBV19 to TRBJ2-7; no clear D gene. This CDR3 is 13 amino acids long. The V gene's germline CDR1 is LNHDA and CDR2 SQIVND (reference sequence). Trimming stripped 5 bases from V and 0 bases from J, with 8 bases between.

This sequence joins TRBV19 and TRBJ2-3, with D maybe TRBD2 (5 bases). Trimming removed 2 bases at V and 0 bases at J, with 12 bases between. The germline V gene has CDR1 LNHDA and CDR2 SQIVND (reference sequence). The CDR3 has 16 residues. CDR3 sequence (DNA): TGTGCCAGTAGTATACTTGGGCTAGCTAGCACAGATACGCAGTATTTT. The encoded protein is CASSILGLASTDTQYF.

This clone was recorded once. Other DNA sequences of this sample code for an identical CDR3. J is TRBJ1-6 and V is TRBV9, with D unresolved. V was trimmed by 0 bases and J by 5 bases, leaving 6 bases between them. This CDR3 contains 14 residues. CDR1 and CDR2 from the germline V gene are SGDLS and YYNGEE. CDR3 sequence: CASSVAQDNSPLHF. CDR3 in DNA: TGTGCCAGCAGCGTAGCCCAGGATAATTCACCCCTCCACTTT.

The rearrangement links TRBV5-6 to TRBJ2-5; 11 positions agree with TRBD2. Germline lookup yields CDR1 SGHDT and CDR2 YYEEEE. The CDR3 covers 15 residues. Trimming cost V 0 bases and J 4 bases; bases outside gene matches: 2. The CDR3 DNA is TGTGCCAGCAGCTTGGTGCTAGCGGGGGGAGAGACCCAGTACTTC. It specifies CASSLVLAGGETQYF.

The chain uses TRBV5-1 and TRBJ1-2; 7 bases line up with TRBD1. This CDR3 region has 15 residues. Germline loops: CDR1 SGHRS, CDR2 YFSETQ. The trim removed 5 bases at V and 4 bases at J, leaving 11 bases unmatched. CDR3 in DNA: TGCGCCAGCAGACCTTCCCGGGACAGCAGCTATGGCTACACCTTC. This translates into CASRPSRDSSYGYTF. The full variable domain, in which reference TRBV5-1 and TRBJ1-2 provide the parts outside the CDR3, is KAGVTQTPRYLIKTRGQQVTLSCSPISGHRSVSWYQQTPGQGLQFLFEYFSETQRNKGNFPGRFSGRQFSNSRSEMNVSTLELGDSALYLCASRPSRDSSYGYTFGSGTRLTVV.

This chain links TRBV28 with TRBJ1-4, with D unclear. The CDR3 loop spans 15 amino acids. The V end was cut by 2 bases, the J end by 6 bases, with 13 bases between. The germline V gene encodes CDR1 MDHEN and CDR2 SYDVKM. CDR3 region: CASSLGRVHDEKLFF. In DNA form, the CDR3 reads TGTGCCAGCAGTTTAGGTAGGGTACACGATGAAAAACTGTTTTTT.

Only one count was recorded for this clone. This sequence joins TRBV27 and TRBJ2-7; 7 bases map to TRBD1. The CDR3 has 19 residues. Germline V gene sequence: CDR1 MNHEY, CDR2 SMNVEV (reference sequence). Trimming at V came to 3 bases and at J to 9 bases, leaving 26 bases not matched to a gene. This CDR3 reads CASSFSFGDRLGVAPRQYF. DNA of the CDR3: TGTGCCAGCAGTTTTTCTTTCGGGGACAGACTTGGTGTCGCCCCCCGGCAGTACTTC.

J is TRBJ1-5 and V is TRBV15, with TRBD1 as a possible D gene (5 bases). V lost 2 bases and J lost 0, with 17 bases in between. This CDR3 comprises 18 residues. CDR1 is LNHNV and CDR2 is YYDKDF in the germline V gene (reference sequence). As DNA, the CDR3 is TGTGCCACCAGCAGAAACCACTGGGGCTTAGATAGCAATCAGCCCCAGCATTTT. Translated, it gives CATSRNHWGLDSNQPQHF.

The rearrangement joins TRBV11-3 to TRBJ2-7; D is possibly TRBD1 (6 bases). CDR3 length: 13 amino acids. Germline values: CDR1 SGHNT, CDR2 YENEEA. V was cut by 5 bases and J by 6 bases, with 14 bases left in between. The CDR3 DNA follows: TGTGCCAGCAGCCCGGGTACAGGGACCGAGCAGTACTTC. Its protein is CASSPGTGTEQYF.

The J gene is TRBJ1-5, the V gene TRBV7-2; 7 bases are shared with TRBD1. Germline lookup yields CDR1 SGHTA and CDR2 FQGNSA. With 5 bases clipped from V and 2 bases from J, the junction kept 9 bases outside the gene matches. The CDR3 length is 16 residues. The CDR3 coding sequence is TGTGCCAGCAGCCCTTATACAGGGGCCGGCAATCAGCCCCAGCATTTT. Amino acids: CASSPYTGAGNQPQHF.

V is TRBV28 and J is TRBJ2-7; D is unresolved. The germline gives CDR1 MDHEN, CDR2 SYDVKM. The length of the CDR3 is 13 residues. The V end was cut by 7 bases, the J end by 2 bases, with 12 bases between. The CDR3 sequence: CASTRSSPYEQYF. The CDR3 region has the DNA TGTGCCAGCACCCGGTCTAGTCCCTACGAGCAGTACTTC.